This passage covers 26 T cell receptor beta chains from one sample sequenced in a study of control samples from healthy donors and cancer patients. Some clones are missing from TCRdb's copy, which holds only in-frame ones; the method was immunoSEQ multiplex PCR. The sample has tens of thousands of clones; under 95% are singletons. The sequenced sample consisted of PBMCs. The receptors were sampled from a middle-aged woman with lung cancer.

The rearrangement links TRBV24-1 to TRBJ2-1; D is undetermined. CDR3 size: 16 residues. V lost 0 bases and J lost 1, with 9 bases in between. Germline loops: CDR1 KGHDR, CDR2 SFDVKD. DNA of the CDR3: TGTGCCACCAGTGATTTGCCAGGTAGGTCCTACAATGAGCAGTTCTTC. Amino acids: CATSDLPGRSYNEQFF.

The chain couples TRBV7-9 to TRBJ2-5; no clear D. Germline loops: CDR1 SEHNR, CDR2 FQNEAQ (reference sequence). V was cut by 3 bases and J by 0 bases, with 2 bases left in between. The CDR3 runs 12 residues. CDR3 sequence: CASSFNQETQYF. The DNA of the CDR3 is TGTGCCAGCAGCTTCAACCAAGAGACCCAGTACTTC.

This clone was picked up one time. The J gene is TRBJ1-2, the V gene TRBV28; D possibly corresponds to TRBD1 (6 bases). Germline-derived CDR1 and CDR2 are MDHEN and SYDVKM. This CDR3 spans 14 amino acids. V lost 6 bases and J lost 4, with 15 bases in between. CDR3: CASRRQDGAYGYTF. The CDR3 region has the DNA TGTGCCAGCAGGCGACAGGATGGCGCCTATGGCTACACCTTC.

The CDR3 region is CASSWSGGAEETQYF. CDR3 nucleotide sequence: TGCGCCAGCAGCTGGTCAGGGGGCGCGGAGGAGACCCAGTACTTC. The gene calls are TRBV5-1 and TRBJ2-5; 8 positions match TRBD1. V was clipped by 3 bases and J by 5 bases; unmatched bases: 9. This CDR3 region has 15 residues. Looked up from germline, CDR1 is SGHRS and CDR2 is YFSETQ.

The chain combines TRBV19 with TRBJ1-5; D possibly corresponds to TRBD1 (6 bases). Germline-derived CDR1 and CDR2 are LNHDA and SQIVND (reference sequence). The length of the CDR3 is 19 residues. Trimming took off 5 bases at V and 0 bases at J, with 23 bases between the two ends. The CDR3: CASSANQGRGGYSNQPQHF. CDR3 sequence (DNA): TGTGCCAGTAGTGCAAACCAGGGGAGGGGGGGTTATAGCAATCAGCCCCAGCATTTT.

The gene calls are TRBV29-1 and TRBJ1-2, with D hard to call. Germline V lookup: CDR1 SQVTM, CDR2 ANQGSEA. V was trimmed by 7 bases and J by 6 bases, leaving 15 bases between them. The CDR3 loop spans 12 amino acids. This CDR3 reads CSAAKTGNGYTF. For the CDR3, the DNA is TGCAGCGCGGCAAAAACGGGGAATGGCTACACCTTC.

This sequence joins TRBV7-8 and TRBJ2-6; D not resolved. Germline CDR1 reads SGHVS; CDR2 reads FQNEAQ. This CDR3 is 18 amino acids long. V was pared by 4 bases and J by 4 bases, with 20 bases between. CDR3 sequence: CASSYTPTDRRGANVLTF. CDR3 DNA sequence: TGTGCCAGCAGCTATACCCCGACCGACCGAAGGGGGGCCAACGTCCTGACTTTC.

This rearrangement joins TRBV24-1 to TRBJ2-1; 7 nucleotides match TRBD2. V lost 1 base and J lost 6; bases outside the gene matches: 5. Looked up from germline, CDR1 is KGHDR and CDR2 is SFDVKD. This CDR3 comprises 15 residues. As DNA, the CDR3 is TGTGCCACCAGTGATTTAGAGCGGGGAGCCAATGAGCAGTTCTTC. Residues: CATSDLERGANEQFF.

V is TRBV4-2 and J is TRBJ1-6; 7 positions agree with TRBD1. This CDR3 is 17 amino acids long. Germline V lookup: CDR1 LGHNA, CDR2 YNFKEQ. V was clipped by 3 bases and J by 0 bases; unmatched bases: 5. CDR3 bases: TGTGCCAGCAGCCAGGCCGGGACAGCCTCCTATAATTCACCCCTCCACTTT. It yields the protein CASSQAGTASYNSPLHF.

The chain couples TRBV27 to TRBJ2-1; 8 nucleotides align to TRBD1. This CDR3 is 15 amino acids long. The germline CDR1 and CDR2 sequences are MNHEY and SMNVEV (reference sequence). The V gene end was trimmed by 5 bases and the J gene end by 0 bases; junction bases not matched to a gene: 3. This chain's CDR3 is CASSQGTGSYNEQFF. For the CDR3, the DNA is TGTGCCAGCAGTCAAGGGACAGGCTCCTACAATGAGCAGTTCTTC.

The V and J genes are TRBV27 and TRBJ1-2; D unresolved. The CDR3 sequence is 18 residues long. The V end was cut by 0 bases, the J end by 0 bases, with 17 bases between. Per germline, CDR1 MNHEY and CDR2 SMNVEV (reference sequence). The CDR3 loop is CASSLSGILGLANYGYTF. The CDR3 nucleotides are TGTGCCAGCAGTTTATCGGGGATTTTGGGGTTGGCTAACTATGGCTACACCTTC.

This chain links TRBV6-2 or TRBV6-3 with TRBJ1-1, with 7 bases lining up with TRBD1. The germline CDR1 and CDR2 sequences are MNHEY and SVGEGT. CDR3 length equals 18 residues. Unmatched junction bases numbered 12, after V lost 2 bases and J lost 0 bases. CDR3: CASSYRTGSGPMNTEAFF. As DNA, the CDR3 is TGTGCCAGCAGTTACCGGACAGGTTCAGGACCGATGAACACTGAAGCTTTCTTT.

The chain recombines TRBV15 with TRBJ2-5; TRBD2 matches at 9 bases. From germline, CDR1 is LNHNV and CDR2 YYDKDF (reference sequence). The CDR3 totals 15 residues. V was pared by 0 bases and J by 4 bases, with 3 bases of the junction left unmatched. CDR3 in amino acids: CATSRESAGGETQYF. DNA for the CDR3: TGTGCCACCAGCAGAGAGTCAGCGGGGGGAGAGACCCAGTACTTC.

The V call is TRBV14, the J call TRBJ1-2, with TRBD1 matching over 9 bases. The ends lost 1 base at V and 4 bases at J; junction bases unmatched: 10. The CDR3 has 17 residues. Looked up from germline, CDR1 is SGHDN and CDR2 is FVKESK. CDR3 in amino acids: CASSQAGGTGNGYGYTF. The CDR3 DNA follows: TGTGCCAGCAGCCAAGCCGGCGGGACAGGGAATGGCTATGGCTACACCTTC.

The gene calls are TRBV19 and TRBJ1-5, with TRBD1 matching 9 bases. The CDR3 is 17 amino acids. CDR1 and CDR2 from the germline V gene are LNHDA and SQIVND (reference sequence). Unmatched junction bases numbered 17, after V lost 8 bases and J lost 6 bases. This CDR3 reads CASGRGQGRLGGQPQHF. As DNA, the CDR3 is TGTGCCAGTGGCCGGGGACAGGGAAGGCTTGGAGGTCAGCCCCAGCATTTT.

This clone was detected a few times. The sample has other DNA sequences that encode this CDR3 too. CDR3 DNA sequence: TGTGCCATCAGTGAGGAGGGGGGCATAGCTTATGGCTACACCTTC. As protein: CAISEEGGIAYGYTF. The chain couples TRBV10-3 to TRBJ1-2; tentative D call: TRBD1 (6 bases). CDR3 length equals 15 residues. Looked up from germline, CDR1 is ENHRY and CDR2 is SYGVKD. V was trimmed by 2 bases and J by 5 bases, leaving 15 bases between them.

The chain couples TRBV11-3 to TRBJ2-7, with D unclear. The V end was cut by 2 bases, the J end by 3 bases, with 8 bases between. Germline lookup yields CDR1 SGHNT and CDR2 YENEEA. The CDR3 is 13 amino acids. The CDR3 DNA follows: TGTGCCAGCAGCTTACAGGCTCACTACGAGCAGTACTTC. Translating gives CASSLQAHYEQYF.

The gene calls are TRBV12-3 or TRBV12-4 and TRBJ1-1; D remains unclear. CDR3 size: 11 residues. Deletions cut 6 bases from V and 8 bases from J, with 10 bases between. CDR3 sequence (DNA): TGTGCCAGCAGAACAACAGTGGAAGCTTTCTTT. The encoded protein is CASRTTVEAFF.

V gene TRBV19 combines with J gene TRBJ1-2; possibly TRBD1 for D (5 bases). With 4 bases removed from V and 8 bases from J, the gap between germline ends came to 14 bases. This CDR3 comprises 13 residues. Germline CDR1 LNHDA, CDR2 SQIVND (reference sequence). CDR3 nucleotides: TGTGCCAGTAGTAAAGTAGGGGCAGAAGGCTACACCTTC. Translating gives CASSKVGAEGYTF.

The genes are TRBV19 and TRBJ1-1, with 8 nucleotides matching TRBD1. V lost 7 bases and J lost 1; bases outside the gene matches: 5. The CDR3 has 14 residues. Germline CDR1 reads LNHDA; CDR2 reads SQIVND (reference sequence). Written as DNA, the CDR3 is TGTGCCAGTACCCTCGGGACAGGGAACACTGAAGCTTTCTTT. This translates into CASTLGTGNTEAFF.

Concerning this clone: One end of the junction varies from germline; a read error may be responsible. The chain employs TRBV7-7 and TRBJ2-3; D uncertain. Germline-derived CDR1 and CDR2 are SSHAT and FNYEAQ (reference sequence). The CDR3 is made up of 15 amino acids. The CDR3 DNA reads as TGTGCTAGCAGCCTCCTTCCGGGTTACTCAGATACGCAGTATTTT. Residues: CASSLLPGYSDTQYF.

The V and J genes are TRBV6-5 and TRBJ1-2; TRBD1 agrees at 7 bases. The CDR3 runs to 14 residues. CDR1 and CDR2 from the germline V gene are MNHEY and SVGAGI. The J segment lost 5 bases and the V segment lost 6 bases, leaving 9 bases of the junction unmatched. CDR3 DNA: TGTGCCAGCAGCCTCCTCAGACAGGGTTATGGCTACACCTTC. This codes for CASSLLRQGYGYTF.

V is TRBV11-3 and J is TRBJ1-2, with a possible D match to TRBD1 (5 bases). Trimming removed 5 bases from V and 6 bases from J, with 22 bases in between. Germline CDR1 reads SGHNT; CDR2 reads YENEEA. The CDR3 runs 16 residues. CDR3 sequence reads: CASSTNLGLPGDGYTF. Written as DNA, the CDR3 is TGTGCCAGCAGCACTAACCTGGGACTGCCGGGGGATGGCTACACCTTC.

The chain couples TRBV3-1 (or the pseudogene TRBV3-2) to TRBJ1-4, with a weak D call TRBD1 (6 bases). The CDR3 covers 15 residues. Germline CDR1 reads LGHDT; CDR2 reads YNNKEL (reference sequence). V lost 4 bases and J 3 bases, leaving 12 bases between the germline ends. CDR3 coding DNA: TGTGCCAGCAGCCTTGGGGGGCGGTCTAATGAAAAACTGTTTTTT. The encoded protein is CASSLGGRSNEKLFF.

For this clone: A read error may account for a junction end that differs from germline. The chain combines TRBV19 with TRBJ1-2; unclear D gene. CDR3 length: 10 residues. Germline V gives CDR1 LNHDA, CDR2 SQIVND (reference sequence). This chain's CDR3 is CASSTRADRF. In nucleotides, the CDR3 is TGTGCCAGTAGTACCCGGGCCGACCGGTTC.

The CDR3 reads CASSQEGDRDNSPLHF. CDR3 DNA: TGTGCCAGCAGCCAAGAAGGGGACAGAGATAATTCACCCCTCCACTTT. The V gene is TRBV4-2, the J gene TRBJ1-6; the match to TRBD1 covers 7 bases. This CDR3 spans 16 amino acids. J was trimmed by 5 bases and V by 0 bases; bases with no gene match: 4. The V gene's germline CDR1 is LGHNA and CDR2 YNFKEQ.